This T cell receptor beta chain is from a study of T cell responses to AZD1222 COVID-19 vaccine. As for the study in general: Doses given second, at about 4 or about 12 weeks, were pooled.

Study conclusions and caveats: Reports say nearly half of spike-specific TCRs go after unmutated variant regions.

Only in-frame clones appear in the TCRdb table, and some are missing; sequencing was by immunoSEQ multiplex PCR. The data hold 95,000 to 150,000 clones, with roughly 88% observed a single time. Per the germline V gene, CDR1 is LNHDA and CDR2 is SQIVND (reference sequence). The CDR3 length is 13 residues. V was shortened by 6 bases and J by 2 bases, with 8 bases between the two germline ends. In its sample, this clone was seen once. The antigen remains unidentified. The TCR sequence derives from an adult in good health. The sample in question was peripheral blood, obtained on day 0 of AZD1222 vaccination. The chain couples TRBV19 to TRBJ1-3; D unresolved. CDR3 coding DNA: TGTGCCAGTAGGTGGGCGGCTGGAAACACCATATATTTT. It codes for CASRWAAGNTIYF.